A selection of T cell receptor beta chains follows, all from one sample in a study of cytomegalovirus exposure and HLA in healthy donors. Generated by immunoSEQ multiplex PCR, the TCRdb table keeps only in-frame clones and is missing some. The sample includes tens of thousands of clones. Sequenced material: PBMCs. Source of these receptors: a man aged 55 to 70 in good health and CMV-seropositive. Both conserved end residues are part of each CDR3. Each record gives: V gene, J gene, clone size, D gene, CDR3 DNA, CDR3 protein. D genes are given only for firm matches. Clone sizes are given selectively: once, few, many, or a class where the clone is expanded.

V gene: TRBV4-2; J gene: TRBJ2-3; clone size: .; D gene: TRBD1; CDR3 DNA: TGTGCCAGCAGCCAGGCCACAGGGGGCGCATCAGATACGCAGTATTTT; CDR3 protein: CASSQATGGASDTQYF
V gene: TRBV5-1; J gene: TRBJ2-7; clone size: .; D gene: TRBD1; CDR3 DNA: TGCGCCAGCACTATTTTTCAGGGGGCGTACGAGCAGTACTTC; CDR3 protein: CASTIFQGAYEQYF
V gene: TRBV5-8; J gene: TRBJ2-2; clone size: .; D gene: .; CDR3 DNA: TGTGCCAGCAGCTTGGCAGGTATCGCCGGGGAGCTGTTTTTT; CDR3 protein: CASSLAGIAGELFF
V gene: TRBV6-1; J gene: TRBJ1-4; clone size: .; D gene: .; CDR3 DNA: TGTGCCAGCAGTGCAACTCAGGGGTCCTATCTCCTGTTTTTT; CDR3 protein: CASSATQGSYLLFF
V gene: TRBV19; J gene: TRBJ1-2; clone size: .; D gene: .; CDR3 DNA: TGTGCCAGTAGTGGGGGGATCTATGGCTACACCTTC; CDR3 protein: CASSGGIYGYTF
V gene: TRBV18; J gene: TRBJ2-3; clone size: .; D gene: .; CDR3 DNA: TGTGCCAGCTCACACTCGGCAGGGGATACGCAGTATTTT; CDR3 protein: CASSHSAGDTQYF
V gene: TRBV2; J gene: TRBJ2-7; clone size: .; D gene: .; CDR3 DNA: TGTGCCAGCACTTCTTATGGTGGGAGAGCGGGCGAGCAGTACTTC; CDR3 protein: CASTSYGGRAGEQYF
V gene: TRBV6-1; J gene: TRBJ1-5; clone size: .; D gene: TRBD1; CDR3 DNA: TGTGCCAGCACAGAGGACAGGGTCAATCAGCCCCAGCATTTT; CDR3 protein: CASTEDRVNQPQHF
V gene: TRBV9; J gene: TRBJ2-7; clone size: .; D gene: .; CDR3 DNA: TGTGCCAGCAGCGTAGGGGGCGGGAACTTATACGAGCAGTACTTC; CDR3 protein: CASSVGGGNLYEQYF
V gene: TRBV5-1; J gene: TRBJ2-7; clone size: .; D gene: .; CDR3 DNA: TGCGCCAGCAGCTTGGGCCAGGGAATCAGCTACGAGCAGTACTTC; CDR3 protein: CASSLGQGISYEQYF
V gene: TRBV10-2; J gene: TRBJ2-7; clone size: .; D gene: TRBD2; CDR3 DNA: TGCGCCACCGGGGGGGGTGTCTACGAGCAGTACTTC; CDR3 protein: CATGGGVYEQYF
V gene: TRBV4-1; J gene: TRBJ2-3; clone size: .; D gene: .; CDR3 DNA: TGCGCCAGCAGCCAAGATGGTAGGAGCGGCACAGATACGCAGTATTTT; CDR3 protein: CASSQDGRSGTDTQYF
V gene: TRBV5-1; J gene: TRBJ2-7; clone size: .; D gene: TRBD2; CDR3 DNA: TGCGCCAGCAGCTTGACTAGCGGAACCTACGAGCAGTACTTC; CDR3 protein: CASSLTSGTYEQYF
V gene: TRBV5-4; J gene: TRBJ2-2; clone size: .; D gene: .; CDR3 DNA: TGTGCCAGCAGCGTAAAGACAGGTGCCACCGGGGAGCTGTTTTTT; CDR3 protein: CASSVKTGATGELFF
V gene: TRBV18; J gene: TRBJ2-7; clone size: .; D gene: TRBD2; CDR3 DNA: TGTGCCAGCTCACCACGGACACGGCTAGCGGGACCGAGCTCCTACGAGCAGTACTTC; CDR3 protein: CASSPRTRLAGPSSYEQYF
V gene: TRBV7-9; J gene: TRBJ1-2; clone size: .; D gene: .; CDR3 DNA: TGTGCCAGCAGCTTATCTGGCCGAAGCTATGGCTACACCTTC; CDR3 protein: CASSLSGRSYGYTF
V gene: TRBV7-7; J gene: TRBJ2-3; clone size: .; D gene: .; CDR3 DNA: TGTGCCAGCAGCTTAGGTCGATCGAGGCTTCAGGGCCTCACAGATACGCAGTATTTT; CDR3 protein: CASSLGRSRLQGLTDTQYF
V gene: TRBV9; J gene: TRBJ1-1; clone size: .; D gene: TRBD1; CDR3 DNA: TGTGCCAGCAGCGTGGCTTTTACAGGGGATACTGAAGCTTTCTTT; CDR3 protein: CASSVAFTGDTEAFF
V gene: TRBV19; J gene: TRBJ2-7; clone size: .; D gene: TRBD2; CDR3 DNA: TGTGCCAGTAGCCCCCGGACTAGCGGGACCTACGAGCAGTACTTC; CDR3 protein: CASSPRTSGTYEQYF
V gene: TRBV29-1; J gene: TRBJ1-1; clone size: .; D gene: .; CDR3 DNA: TGCAGCGTTGTTGCTACCAGGGGAGCCATGAGGACTGAAGCTTTCTTT; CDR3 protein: CSVVATRGAMRTEAFF
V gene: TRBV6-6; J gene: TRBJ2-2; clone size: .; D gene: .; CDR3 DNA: TGTGCCAGCACCAGAAGGGGCGGAGCGAACACCGGGGAGCTGTTTTTT; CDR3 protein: CASTRRGGANTGELFF
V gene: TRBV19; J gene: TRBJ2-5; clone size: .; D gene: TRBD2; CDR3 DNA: TGTGCCAGTAGTCCAACTAGCGGGAGCCGGGGAGAGACCCAGTACTTC; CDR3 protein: CASSPTSGSRGETQYF
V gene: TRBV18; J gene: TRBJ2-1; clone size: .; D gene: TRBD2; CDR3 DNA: TGTGCCAGCTCACTACGACTAGCGGGAGCCTACAATGAGCAGTTCTTC; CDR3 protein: CASSLRLAGAYNEQFF
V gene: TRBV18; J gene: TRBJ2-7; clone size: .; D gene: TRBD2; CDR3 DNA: TGTGCCAGCTCACCCCTTGGACTAGCGGGAGAATCATCCTACGAGCAGTACTTC; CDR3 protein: CASSPLGLAGESSYEQYF
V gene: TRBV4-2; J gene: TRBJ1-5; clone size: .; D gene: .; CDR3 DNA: TGTGCCAGCAGCCAAGACGGTTACAGAGACAATCAGCCCCAGCATTTT; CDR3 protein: CASSQDGYRDNQPQHF
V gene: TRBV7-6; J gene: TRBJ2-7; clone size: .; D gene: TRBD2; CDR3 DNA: TGTGCCAGCAGCCGGGGGGGCCCTTGGGAGCAGTACTTC; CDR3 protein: CASSRGGPWEQYF
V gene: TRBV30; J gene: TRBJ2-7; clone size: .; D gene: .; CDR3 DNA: TGTGCCGGGAGTCCTCCAGGGGTGGGCGGTTACGAGCAGTACTTC; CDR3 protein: CAGSPPGVGGYEQYF
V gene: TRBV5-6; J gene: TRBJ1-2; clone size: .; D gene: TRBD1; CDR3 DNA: TGTGCCAGCAGTCAAACAGGGGTGCATGGCTACACCTTC; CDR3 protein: CASSQTGVHGYTF
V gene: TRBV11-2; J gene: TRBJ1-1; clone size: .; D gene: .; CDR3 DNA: TGTGCCAGCAGGACAAGTGGGTCCGGTGAAGCTTTCTTT; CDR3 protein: CASRTSGSGEAFF
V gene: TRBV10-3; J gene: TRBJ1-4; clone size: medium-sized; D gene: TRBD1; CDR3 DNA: TGTGCCATCAGCCCTCAGACAGGGGTTAATGAAAAACTGTTTTTT; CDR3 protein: CAISPQTGVNEKLFF
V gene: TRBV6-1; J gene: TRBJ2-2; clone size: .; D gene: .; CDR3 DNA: TGTGCCAGCGTCCCGGGAGTCGGGACCGGGGAGCTGTTTTTT; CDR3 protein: CASVPGVGTGELFF
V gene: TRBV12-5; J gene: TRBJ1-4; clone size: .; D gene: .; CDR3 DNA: TGTGCTAGTGGGACCACTCGAGATGGGGAGGCGCGATCGGTCGAAAAACTGTTTTTT; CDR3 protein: CASGTTRDGEARSVEKLFF
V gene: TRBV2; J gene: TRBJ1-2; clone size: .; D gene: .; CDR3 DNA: TGTGCCAGCAGTGAATGGGGCAGCTATGGCTACACCTTC; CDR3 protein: CASSEWGSYGYTF
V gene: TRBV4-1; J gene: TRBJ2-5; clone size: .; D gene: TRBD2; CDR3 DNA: TGCGCCAGCAGCCATGGCGGGACTAGCGTAGGTCAGGAGACCCAGTACTTC; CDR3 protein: CASSHGGTSVGQETQYF
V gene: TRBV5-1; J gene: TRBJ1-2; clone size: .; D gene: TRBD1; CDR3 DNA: TGCGCCAGCAGCGAGGGGGCCAACTATGGCTACACCTTC; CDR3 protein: CASSEGANYGYTF
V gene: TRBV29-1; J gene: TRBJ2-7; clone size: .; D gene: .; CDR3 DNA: TGCAGCGTTGTGGGGGGGGACAGGTTCTACGAGCAGTACTTC; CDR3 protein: CSVVGGDRFYEQYF
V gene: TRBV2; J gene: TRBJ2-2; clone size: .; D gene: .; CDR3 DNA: TGTGCCAGCAGTGAAGCCCCCCCAGCGGCGAACACCGGGGAGCTGTTTTTT; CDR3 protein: CASSEAPPAANTGELFF
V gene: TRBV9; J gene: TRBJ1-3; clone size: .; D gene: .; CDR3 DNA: TGTGCCAGCAGCGTATTGGAGGGCCGTACTGGAAACACCATATATTTT; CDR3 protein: CASSVLEGRTGNTIYF
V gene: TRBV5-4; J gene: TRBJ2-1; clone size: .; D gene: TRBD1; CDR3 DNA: TGTGCCAGCAGCCCAGGGGGTTCCTACAATGAGCAGTTCTTC; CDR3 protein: CASSPGGSYNEQFF
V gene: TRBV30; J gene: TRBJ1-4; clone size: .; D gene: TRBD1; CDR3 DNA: TGTGCCTGGAGTTCAACAGGGGCCCATGAAAAACTGTTTTTT; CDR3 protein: CAWSSTGAHEKLFF
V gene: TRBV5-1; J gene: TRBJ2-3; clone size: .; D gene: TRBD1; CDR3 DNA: TGCGCCAGCAGCTTGGGGCTACAGGGGAGCACAGATACGCAGTATTTT; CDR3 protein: CASSLGLQGSTDTQYF